This T cell receptor beta chain was found in a study of T cell responses to AZD1222 COVID-19 vaccine (dated by TCRdb to the early 2020s). In the study overall: TCR sequencing was performed for 230 to 250 trial participants, of whom around 200 were given two doses of AZD1222 and some 25 were given two doses of MenACWY control vaccine. Enrollment into the trials was organized by age into subgroups of 18-55, 56-69 and 70-plus years, and those subgroups contained roughly 150, 30 and 60 TCR-sequenced participants, respectively.

The time point label here, explained by the study, means: about 28 days (+/-7) after the second vaccine dose. AZD1222 recipients given second doses at about 4 weeks or at about 12 weeks were pooled, since spike-specific TCR depth and breadth were not found to differ between the two schedules. Vaccinee samples were obtained from the UK trials COV001 and COV002, which included a single-blind randomized controlled phase 2/3 trial of AZD1222 (ChAdOx1 nCoV-19) in healthy adults. Trial participant PBMC samples were collected at day 0 and day 28 after the second dose for TCRbeta chain sequencing. This clone appeared once. The target of this receptor is not known. Base quality data are lacking; no much larger clone is found one base away. The germline V gene (reference sequence) supplies CDR1 LGHDT and CDR2 YNNKEL. The V end gives up 2 bases and the J end 6 bases, leaving 5 bases in the junction not matched to a gene. Taken from cysteine to phenylalanine, the CDR3 has 14 residues. Only the CDR3 region is kept as DNA, spanning 42 bases read in frame from base 1.

Findings and caveats that apply to the study as a whole: Most participants were white British and females outnumbered males, and the authors suggested that clonal diversity may have been underestimated. Because no day 14 peak-response samples were available, the repertoires could be characterized only after the peak T cell response. Nearly half of unique spike-specific TCRs reportedly recognized epitopes outside regions mutated in the B.1.351 and B.1.1.7 variants. Conclusions about previously exposed vaccinees were limited because only 5 or 6 AZD1222 recipients were SARS-CoV-2 seropositive at baseline. Spike-specific TCR breadth and depth rose significantly after two AZD1222 doses compared with day 0 and with MenACWY recipients. In the small 56-69-year group, the increase in depth fell short of significance, most likely because of low power. CD4 TCRs associated with the vaccine covered the entire spike protein, and the dominant responses were in regions 160-218 and 743-854.

The CDR3 regions of human TCRbeta chains were subjected to immunosequencing. The paper's processing steps were these. Repertoire TCRs were matched against a reference library of SARS-CoV-2-specific TCRs generated with the MIRA antigen-specificity platform. Breadth meant the fraction of unique TCRs that were SARS-CoV-2-associated, whereas depth meant the fraction of total T cells that were SARS-CoV-2-associated. Each spike-specific TCR was assigned to its reactive spike region and to a CD4 or CD8 class using the MIRA data. Log10-transformed breadth and depth values were compared by one-way ANOVA with Sidak's multiple comparisons tests. TCRdb re-hosts the immuneACCESS table, in-frame sequences only. Its copies lack some clones; in the studies checked, an unresolved V gene accounts for under half of them, and the cause for the rest is not known. V, J and clone size are taken as reported in that table, and D and trimming were inferred from the DNA itself. Across this sample there are around 140,000 clones, with 92% seen only once. The ten largest clonotypes hold more than 3% of the sample.

Here the chain combines TRBV3-1 (or the pseudogene TRBV3-2) and TRBJ2-7; TRBD1 agrees with 9 junctional bases. Sequenced here: peripheral blood, sampled 28 days after the second AZD1222 dose. The clonotype originates from an adult who received the AZD1222 COVID-19 vaccine. The nucleotide sequence reads TGTGCCAGCAGCCAAACGACAGGGGGAAGCGAGCAGTACTTC. Translated, it gives CASSQTTGGSEQYF.